The clone carrying this TCR beta chain was recorded a few times. The antigen remains undetermined. This entry comes from a study of cytomegalovirus exposure and HLA in healthy donors. This CDR3 region has 16 residues. The V segment lost 6 bases and the J segment 1 base; nucleotides outside the gene matches: 7. In germline, CDR1 is SGHVS, CDR2 FNYEAQ. Regarding donors, all were healthy bone marrow donors. PCR amplification relied on 60 Vbeta primers (plus 13 Jbeta primers). Clones were sequenced by immunoSEQ multiplex PCR, and TCRdb holds only the in-frame ones, with some missing. Of 220,000 or so clones in the sample, 70% to 80% are singletons; the top ten hold about 1.9%. Study-wide findings and caveats: Compared with the roughly 700-donor mean, an Asian-associated ancestry cluster reportedly had fewer N-insertions, according to a later analysis. Segments of the TCR beta V type were, in most cases, productive about 90% or about 30% of the time in an earlier analysis.

This TCR came from a woman aged 25-40 years in good health and CMV-seronegative. The chain recombines TRBV7-6 with TRBJ2-7; 12 positions agree with TRBD2. The sample consisted of PBMCs. The CDR3 here is CASSPRLAGESYEQYF. As DNA, the CDR3 is TGTGCCAGCAGTCCCAGACTAGCGGGGGAATCCTACGAGCAGTACTTC.